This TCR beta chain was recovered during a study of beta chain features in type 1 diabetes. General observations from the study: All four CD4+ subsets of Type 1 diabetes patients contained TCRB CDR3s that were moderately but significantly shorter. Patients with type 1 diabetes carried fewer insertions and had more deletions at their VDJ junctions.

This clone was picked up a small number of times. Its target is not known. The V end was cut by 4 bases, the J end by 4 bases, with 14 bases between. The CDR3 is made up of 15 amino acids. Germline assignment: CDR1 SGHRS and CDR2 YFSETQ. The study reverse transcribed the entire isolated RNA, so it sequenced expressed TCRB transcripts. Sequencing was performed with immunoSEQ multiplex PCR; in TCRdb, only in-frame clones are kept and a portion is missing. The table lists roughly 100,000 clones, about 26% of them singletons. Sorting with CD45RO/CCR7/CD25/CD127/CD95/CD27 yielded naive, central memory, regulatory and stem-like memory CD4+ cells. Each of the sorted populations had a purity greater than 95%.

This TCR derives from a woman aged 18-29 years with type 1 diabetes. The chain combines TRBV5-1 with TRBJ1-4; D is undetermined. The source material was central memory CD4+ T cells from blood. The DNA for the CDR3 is TGCGCCAGCAGCGAAACCGACGGACTTAATGAAAAACTGTTTTTT. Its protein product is CASSETDGLNEKLFF.